This TCR beta chain emerged from a study of regulatory T cells in long-lasting Graves disease. The wider study: Persistent Graves' disease denoted over 5 years of antithyroid drugs plus positive TSH receptor antibodies. Broader study findings: Preferential use of TRBV28, TRBJ1-2 and TRBJ2-5 was seen in persistent disease. Patients with persistent disease shared 2,741 public clonotypes, outpacing the roughly 1,000 shared by new patients.

On this clonotype: The target antigen is unknown.

After removal of 1 base from V and 0 bases from J, the junction contained 6 bases not matched to a gene. The CDR3 has 17 residues. CDR1 is LGHDT and CDR2 is YNNKEL in the germline V gene (reference sequence). Relying on iRepertoire HTBI primers and Arm-PCR of CDR3 regions, the team built TCR beta libraries. Via MiXCR, TCRdb re-called the multiplex PCR reads, giving one row per CDR3 protein. The table lists 500,000 to 800,000 distinct CDR3 sequences, approximately 31% of them singletons, with about 42% in the top ten. Time point noted: persistent/refractory GD, antithyroid drugs over 5 years with positive TRAb. Extracted PBMC RNA gave rise to the TCR library. In this cohort, patients came from an endocrinology department located in Xi'an, China.

Sequenced here: peripheral blood mononuclear cells (PBMCs), sampled when the disease was refractory, from a patient treated with antithyroid drugs. The origin of this receptor is a female donor with Graves disease. This chain uses TRBV3-1 with TRBJ2-7, with 10 positions matching TRBD2. CDR3 sequence (DNA): TGTGCCAGCAGCCAAGTAGGAACTAGCGGGAACTCCTACGAGCAGTACTTC. This codes for CASSQVGTSGNSYEQYF.